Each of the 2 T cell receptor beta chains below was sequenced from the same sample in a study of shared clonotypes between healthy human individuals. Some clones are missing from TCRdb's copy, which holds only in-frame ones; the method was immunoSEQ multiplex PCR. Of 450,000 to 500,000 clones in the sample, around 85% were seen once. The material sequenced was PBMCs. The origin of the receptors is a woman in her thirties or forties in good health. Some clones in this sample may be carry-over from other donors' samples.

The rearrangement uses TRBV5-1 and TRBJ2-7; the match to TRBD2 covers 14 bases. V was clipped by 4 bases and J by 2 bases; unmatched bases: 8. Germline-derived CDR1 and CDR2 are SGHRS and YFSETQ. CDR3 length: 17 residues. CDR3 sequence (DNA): TGCGCCAGCAGCAAAAGGACTAGCGGGAGGATGACCTACGAGCAGTACTTC. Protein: CASSKRTSGRMTYEQYF. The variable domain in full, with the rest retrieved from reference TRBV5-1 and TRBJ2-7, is KAGVTQTPRYLIKTRGQQVTLSCSPISGHRSVSWYQQTPGQGLQFLFEYFSETQRNKGNFPGRFSGRQFSNSRSEMNVSTLELGDSALYLCASSKRTSGRMTYEQYFGPGTRLTVT.

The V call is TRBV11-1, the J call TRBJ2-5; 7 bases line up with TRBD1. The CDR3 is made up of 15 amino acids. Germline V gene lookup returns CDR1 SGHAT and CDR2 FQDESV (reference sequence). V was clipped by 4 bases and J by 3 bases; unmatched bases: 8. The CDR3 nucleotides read TGTGCCAGCAGCTCCACCGGGACAGCGGAAGAGACCCAGTACTTC. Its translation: CASSSTGTAEETQYF. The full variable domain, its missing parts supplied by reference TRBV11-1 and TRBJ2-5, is EAEVAQSPRYKITEKSQAVAFWCDPISGHATLYWYRQILGQGPELLVQFQDESVVDDSQLPKDRFSAERLKGVDSTLKIQPAELGDSAMYLCASSSTGTAEETQYFGPGTRLLVL.